This T cell receptor (beta chain) is from a study of human T cells and chemical hapten exposure. Study background: The sensitizing agent was 2% DPC, placed on approximately 2 cm by approximately 2 cm of upper inner arm skin. Patients additionally received therapeutic doses of diphenylcyclopropenone on the scalp once a week, and this continued throughout the approximately 26-week study. After 6 days, upper back 0.01% DPC patch tests were scored.

Time point here: patch test 1, 2 weeks after DPC sensitization. Treatment denoted: therapeutic diphenylcyclopropenone sensitization with weekly scalp DPC. Overall study findings and caveats: Counts of expanded TCRs at PT1 were positively correlated with patch test score.

Trimming pared 5 bases from V and 5 bases from J, leaving 7 bases between. The V gene's germline CDR1 is MNHEY and CDR2 SVGEGT. The CDR3 length is 11 residues. Each CDR3 protein gets one entry after TCRdb re-called the RACE reads with MiXCR. The sample includes some 380,000 distinct CDR3 sequences, 4.8% of them seen just once. This clonotype appeared many times. Its antigen is not known. The J gene is TRBJ2-7, the V gene TRBV6-2 or TRBV6-3; D is unresolved. The source of this sequence is a woman between 45 and 60 years old with alopecia areata. Some clones in this sample may be carry-over from other donors' samples. The sample was whole blood, taken in connection with sensitization to the hapten diphenylcyclopropenone (DPC). The CDR3 DNA reads as TGTGCCAGCAGTCTATGGGACGAGCAGTACTTC. Amino acid sequence: CASSLWDEQYF.